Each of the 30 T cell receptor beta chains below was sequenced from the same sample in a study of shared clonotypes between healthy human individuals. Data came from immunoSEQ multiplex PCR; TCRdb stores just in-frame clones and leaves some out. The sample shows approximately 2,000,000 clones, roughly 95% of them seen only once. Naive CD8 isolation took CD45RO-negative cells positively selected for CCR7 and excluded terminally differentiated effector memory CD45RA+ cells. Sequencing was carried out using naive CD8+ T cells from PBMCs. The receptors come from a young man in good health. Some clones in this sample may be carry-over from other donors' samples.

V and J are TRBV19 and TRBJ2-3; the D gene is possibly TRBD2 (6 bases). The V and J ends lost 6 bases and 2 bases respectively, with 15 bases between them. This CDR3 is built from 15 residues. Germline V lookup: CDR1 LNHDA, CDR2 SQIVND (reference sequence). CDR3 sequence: CASSPRWEDTDTQYF. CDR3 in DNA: TGTGCCAGTAGCCCGAGGTGGGAGGACACAGATACGCAGTATTTT.

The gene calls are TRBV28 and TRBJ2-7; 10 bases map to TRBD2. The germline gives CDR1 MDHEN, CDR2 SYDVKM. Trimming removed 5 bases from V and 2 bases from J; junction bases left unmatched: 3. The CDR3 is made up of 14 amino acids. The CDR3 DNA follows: TGTGCCAGCAGTCAACTAGCGGGACCCTACGAGCAGTACTTC. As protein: CASSQLAGPYEQYF.

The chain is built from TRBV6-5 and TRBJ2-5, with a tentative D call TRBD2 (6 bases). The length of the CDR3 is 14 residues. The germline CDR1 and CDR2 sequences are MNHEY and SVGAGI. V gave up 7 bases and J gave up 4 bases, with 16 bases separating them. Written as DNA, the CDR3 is TGTGCCAGCAAGGACTCCCCGGAGGGAGAGACCCAGTACTTC. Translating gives CASKDSPEGETQYF.

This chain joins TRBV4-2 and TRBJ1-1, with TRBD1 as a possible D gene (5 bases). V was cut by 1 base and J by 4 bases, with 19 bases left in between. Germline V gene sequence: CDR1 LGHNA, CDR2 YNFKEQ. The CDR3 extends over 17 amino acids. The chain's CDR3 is CASSQGEWGGRGTEAFF. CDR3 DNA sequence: TGTGCCAGCAGCCAAGGAGAATGGGGAGGTAGGGGCACTGAAGCTTTCTTT.

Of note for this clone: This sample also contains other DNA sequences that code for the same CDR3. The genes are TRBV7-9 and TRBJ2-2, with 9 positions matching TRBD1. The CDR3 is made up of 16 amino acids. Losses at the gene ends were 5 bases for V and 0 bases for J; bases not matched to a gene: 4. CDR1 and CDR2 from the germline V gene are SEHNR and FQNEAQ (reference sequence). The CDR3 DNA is TGTGCCAGCAGCCCTAGGACAGGGGCGAACACCGGGGAGCTGTTTTTT. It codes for CASSPRTGANTGELFF.

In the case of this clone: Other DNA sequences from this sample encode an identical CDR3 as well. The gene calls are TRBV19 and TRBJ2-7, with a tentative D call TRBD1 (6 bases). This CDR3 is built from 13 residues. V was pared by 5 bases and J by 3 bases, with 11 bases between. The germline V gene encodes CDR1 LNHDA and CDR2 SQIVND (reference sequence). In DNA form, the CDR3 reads TGTGCCAGTAGTTTCTCGGACAGCTACGAGCAGTACTTC. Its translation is CASSFSDSYEQYF.

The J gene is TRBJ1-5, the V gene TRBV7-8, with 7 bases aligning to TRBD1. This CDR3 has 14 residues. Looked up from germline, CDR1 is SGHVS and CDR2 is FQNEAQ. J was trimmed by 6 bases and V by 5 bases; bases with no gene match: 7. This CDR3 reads CASSPAGGSQPQHF. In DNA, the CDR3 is TGTGCCAGCAGCCCAGCAGGGGGTAGTCAGCCCCAGCATTTT. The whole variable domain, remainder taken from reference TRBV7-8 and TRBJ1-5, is GAGVSQSPRYKVAKRGQDVALRCDPISGHVSLFWYQQALGQGPEFLTYFQNEAQLDKSGLPSDRFFAERPEGSVSTLKIQRTQQEDSAVYLCASSPAGGSQPQHFGDGTRLSIL.

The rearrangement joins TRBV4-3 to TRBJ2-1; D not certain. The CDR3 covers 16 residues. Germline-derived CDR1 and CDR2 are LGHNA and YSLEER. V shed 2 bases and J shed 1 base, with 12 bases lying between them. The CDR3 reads CASSQNSRASYNEQFF. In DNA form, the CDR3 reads TGCGCCAGCAGCCAAAACTCCCGGGCATCCTACAATGAGCAGTTCTTC.

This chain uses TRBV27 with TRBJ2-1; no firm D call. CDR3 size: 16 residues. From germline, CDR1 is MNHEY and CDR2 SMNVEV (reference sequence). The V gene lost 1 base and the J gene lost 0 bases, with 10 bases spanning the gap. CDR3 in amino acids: CASSLWPESSYNEQFF. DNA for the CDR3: TGTGCCAGCAGTTTATGGCCCGAGAGCTCCTACAATGAGCAGTTCTTC.

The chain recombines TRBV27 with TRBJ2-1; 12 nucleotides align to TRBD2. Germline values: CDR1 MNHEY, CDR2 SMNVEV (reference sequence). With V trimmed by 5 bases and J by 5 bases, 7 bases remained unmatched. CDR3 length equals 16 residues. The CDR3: CASSPHGTSGHNEQFF. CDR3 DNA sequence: TGTGCCAGCAGTCCGCATGGGACTAGCGGGCACAATGAGCAGTTCTTC.

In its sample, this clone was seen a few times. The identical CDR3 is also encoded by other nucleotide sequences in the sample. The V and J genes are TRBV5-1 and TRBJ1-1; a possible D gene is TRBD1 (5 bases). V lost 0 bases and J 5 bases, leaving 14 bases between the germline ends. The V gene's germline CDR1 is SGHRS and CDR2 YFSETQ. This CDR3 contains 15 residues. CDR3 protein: CASSLEGGVSTEAFF. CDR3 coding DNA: TGCGCCAGCAGCTTGGAGGGAGGGGTCTCTACTGAAGCTTTCTTT.

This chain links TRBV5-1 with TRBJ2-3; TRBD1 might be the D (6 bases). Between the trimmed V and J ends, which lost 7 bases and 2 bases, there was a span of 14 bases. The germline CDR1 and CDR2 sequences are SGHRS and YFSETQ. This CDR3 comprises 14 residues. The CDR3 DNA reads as TGCGCCAGCCGCACGGGACACAACACAGATACGCAGTATTTT. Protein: CASRTGHNTDTQYF.

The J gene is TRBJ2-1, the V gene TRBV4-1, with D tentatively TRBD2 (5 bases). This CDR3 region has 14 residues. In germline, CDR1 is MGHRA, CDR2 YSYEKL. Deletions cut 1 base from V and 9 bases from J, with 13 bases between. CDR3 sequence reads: CASSQVPGSGEQFF. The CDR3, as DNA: TGCGCCAGCAGCCAAGTTCCGGGGTCGGGTGAGCAGTTCTTC.

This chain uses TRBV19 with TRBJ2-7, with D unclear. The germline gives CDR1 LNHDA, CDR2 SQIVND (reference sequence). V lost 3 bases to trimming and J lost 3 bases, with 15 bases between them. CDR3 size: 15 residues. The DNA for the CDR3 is TGTGCCAGTAGTATCGATTCGACTTTCTTCTACGAGCAGTACTTC. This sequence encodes CASSIDSTFFYEQYF. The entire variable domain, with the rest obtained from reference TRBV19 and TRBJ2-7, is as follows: DGGITQSPKYLFRKEGQNVTLSCEQNLNHDAMYWYRQDPGQGLRLIYYSQIVNDFQKGDIAEGYSVSREKKESFPLTVTSAQKNPTAFYLCASSIDSTFFYEQYFGPGTRLTVT.

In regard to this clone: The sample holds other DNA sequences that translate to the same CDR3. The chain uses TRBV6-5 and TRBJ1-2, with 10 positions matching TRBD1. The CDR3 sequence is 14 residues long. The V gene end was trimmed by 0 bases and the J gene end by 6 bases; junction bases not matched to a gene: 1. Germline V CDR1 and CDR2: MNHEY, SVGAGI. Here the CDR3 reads CASSYSGQGDGYTF. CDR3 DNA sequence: TGTGCCAGCAGTTACTCAGGACAGGGGGATGGCTACACCTTC.

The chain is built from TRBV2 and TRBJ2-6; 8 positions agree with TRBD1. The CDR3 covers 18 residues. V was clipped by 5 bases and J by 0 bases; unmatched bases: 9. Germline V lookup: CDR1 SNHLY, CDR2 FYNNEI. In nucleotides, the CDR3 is TGTGCCAGCAGTTCCCCGGGACAGGCTAGCTCTGGGGCCAACGTCCTGACTTTC. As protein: CASSSPGQASSGANVLTF.

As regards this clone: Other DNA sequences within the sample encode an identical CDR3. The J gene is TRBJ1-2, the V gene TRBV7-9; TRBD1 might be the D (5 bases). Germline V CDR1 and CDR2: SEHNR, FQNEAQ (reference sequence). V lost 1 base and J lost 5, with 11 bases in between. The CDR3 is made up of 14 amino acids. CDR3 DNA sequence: TGTGCCAGCAGCTTAGGTACAGGCATATATGGCTACACCTTC. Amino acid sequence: CASSLGTGIYGYTF.

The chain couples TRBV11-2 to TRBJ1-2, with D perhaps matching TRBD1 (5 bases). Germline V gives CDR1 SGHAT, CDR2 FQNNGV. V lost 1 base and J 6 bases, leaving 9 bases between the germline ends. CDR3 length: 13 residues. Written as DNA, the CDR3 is TGTGCCAGCAGCTTAGCAGGGCTCGATGGCTACACCTTC. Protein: CASSLAGLDGYTF.

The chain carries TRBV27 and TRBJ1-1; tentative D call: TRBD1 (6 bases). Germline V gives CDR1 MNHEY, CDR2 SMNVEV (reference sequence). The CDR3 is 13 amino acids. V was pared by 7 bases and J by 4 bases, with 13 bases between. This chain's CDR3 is CASTNRVGTEAFF. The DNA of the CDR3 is TGTGCCAGCACAAACAGGGTGGGCACTGAAGCTTTCTTT.

This CDR3 reads CASSVDGTSLETQYF. CDR3 coding DNA: TGTGCCAGCAGCGTAGATGGGACTAGCCTCGAGACCCAGTACTTC. V is TRBV9 and J is TRBJ2-5; 9 bases fit TRBD2. CDR3 length: 15 residues. Germline trimming cut 0 bases from V and 5 bases from J; bases unmatched to any gene: 5. Germline V lookup: CDR1 SGDLS, CDR2 YYNGEE.

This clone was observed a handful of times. The CDR3 is CASRGTNEKLFF. Written as DNA, the CDR3 is TGTGCCAGTAGAGGGACTAATGAAAAACTGTTTTTT. The chain recombines TRBV19 with TRBJ1-4; no clear D gene. The CDR3 loop spans 12 amino acids. Germline V gene data show CDR1 as LNHDA and CDR2 as SQIVND (reference sequence). V gave up 6 bases and J gave up 2 bases, with 4 bases separating them.

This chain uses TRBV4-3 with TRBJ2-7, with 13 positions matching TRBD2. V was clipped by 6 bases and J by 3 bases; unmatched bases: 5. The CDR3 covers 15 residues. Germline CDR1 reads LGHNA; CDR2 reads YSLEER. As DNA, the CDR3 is TGCGCCAGCAGTCCCGGGACTAGCGGGAACTACGAGCAGTACTTC. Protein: CASSPGTSGNYEQYF.

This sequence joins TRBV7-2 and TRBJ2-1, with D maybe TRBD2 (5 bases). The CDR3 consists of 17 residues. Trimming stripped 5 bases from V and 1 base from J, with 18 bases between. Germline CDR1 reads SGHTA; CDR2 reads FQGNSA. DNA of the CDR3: TGTGCCAGCAGCCAGGATGTCGGAGCGGCTTCCTACAATGAGCAGTTCTTC. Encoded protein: CASSQDVGAASYNEQFF. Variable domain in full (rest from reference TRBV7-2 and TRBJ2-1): GAGVSQSPSNKVTEKGKDVELRCDPISGHTALYWYRQSLGQGLEFLIYFQGNSAPDKSGLPSDRFSAERTGGSVSTLTIQRTQQEDSAVYLCASSQDVGAASYNEQFFGPGTRLTVL.

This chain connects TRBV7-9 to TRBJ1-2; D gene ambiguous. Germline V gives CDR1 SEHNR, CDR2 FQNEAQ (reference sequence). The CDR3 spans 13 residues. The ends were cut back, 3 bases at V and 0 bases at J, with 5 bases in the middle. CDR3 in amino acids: CASSFAANYGYTF. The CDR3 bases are TGTGCCAGCAGCTTTGCAGCTAACTATGGCTACACCTTC.

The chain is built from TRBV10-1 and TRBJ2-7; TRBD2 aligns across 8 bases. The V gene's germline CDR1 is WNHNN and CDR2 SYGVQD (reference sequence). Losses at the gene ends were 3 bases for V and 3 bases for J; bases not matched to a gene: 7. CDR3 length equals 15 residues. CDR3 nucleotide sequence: TGCGCCAGCAGTGATGGGCTAGCGGGCCACTACGAGCAGTACTTC. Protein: CASSDGLAGHYEQYF.

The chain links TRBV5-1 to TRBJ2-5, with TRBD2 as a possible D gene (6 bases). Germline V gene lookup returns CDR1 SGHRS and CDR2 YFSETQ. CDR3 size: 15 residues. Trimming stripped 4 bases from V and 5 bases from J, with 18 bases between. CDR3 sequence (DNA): TGCGCCAGCAGCAACTCCCGACGCGGAGGGGAGACCCAGTACTTC. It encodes CASSNSRRGGETQYF.

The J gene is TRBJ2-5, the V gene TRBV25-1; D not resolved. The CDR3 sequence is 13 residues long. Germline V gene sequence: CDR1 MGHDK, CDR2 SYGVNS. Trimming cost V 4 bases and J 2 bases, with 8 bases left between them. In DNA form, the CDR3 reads TGTGCCAGCAGTGTCTGGGGACAAGAGACCCAGTACTTC. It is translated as CASSVWGQETQYF.

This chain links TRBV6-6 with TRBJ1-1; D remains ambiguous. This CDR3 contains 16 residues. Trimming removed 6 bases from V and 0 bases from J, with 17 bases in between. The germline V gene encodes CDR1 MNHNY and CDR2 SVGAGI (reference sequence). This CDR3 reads CASSYDEVSLNTEAFF. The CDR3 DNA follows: TGTGCCAGCAGCTACGATGAGGTGTCCCTGAACACTGAAGCTTTCTTT.

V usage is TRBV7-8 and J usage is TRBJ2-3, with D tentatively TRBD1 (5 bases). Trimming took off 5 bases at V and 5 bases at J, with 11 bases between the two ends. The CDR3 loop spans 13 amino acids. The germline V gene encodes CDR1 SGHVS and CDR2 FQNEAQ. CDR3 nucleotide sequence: TGTGCCAGCAGCCCACGGACAAGAGATACGCAGTATTTT. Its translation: CASSPRTRDTQYF.

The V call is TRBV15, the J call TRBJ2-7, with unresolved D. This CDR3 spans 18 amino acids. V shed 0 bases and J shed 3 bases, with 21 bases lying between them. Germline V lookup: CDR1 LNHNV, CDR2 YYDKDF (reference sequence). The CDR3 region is CATSRDGPKELMDYEQYF. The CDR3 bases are TGTGCCACCAGCAGAGATGGGCCGAAGGAATTGATGGACTACGAGCAGTACTTC.